A selection of T cell receptor beta chains follows, all from one sample in a study of early T cells in non-severe SARS-CoV-2 infection. TCRdb processed the 5' RACE reads anew with MiXCR; each CDR3 protein has one entry. The sample carries tens of thousands of distinct CDR3 sequences, 13% to 15% recorded once. The source material was whole blood. Receptors originate from an adult who was a healthcare worker with PCR-confirmed SARS-CoV-2 infection or an uninfected control (not recorded which). CDR3s include the opening cysteine and the closing phenylalanine or tryptophan. The D gene is left open where the match is weak. Clone size is given for some rows only: seen once, a few or many times, or a class if the clone is expanded.

>TRBV6-5|few|TRBJ2-7|NA
TGTGCCAGCTGCCGGGACATTAAAACGGACGAGCAGTACTTC
CASCRDIKTDEQYF
>TRBV14|few|TRBJ1-2|NA
TGTGCCAGCAGCCGATCCCAGGGAACTAACTATGGCTACACCTTC
CASSRSQGTNYGYTF
>TRBV29-1|many|TRBJ2-7|TRBD1
TGCAGCGCCTCCCGGGACAGGGGGTTTCGCGAGCAGTACTTC
CSASRDRGFREQYF
>TRBV29-1|many|TRBJ2-1|TRBD2
TGCAGCGTTGCCCGGACTAGGAATAATGAGCAGTTCTTC
CSVARTRNNEQFF
>TRBV29-1|few|TRBJ2-2|NA
TGCAGCAGCCTAGCCCCGAACACCGGGGAGCTGTTTTTT
CSSLAPNTGELFF
>TRBV19|few|TRBJ1-2|TRBD1
TGTGCCAGCACCAGACAGGGGCCCAACTATGGCTACACCTTC
CASTRQGPNYGYTF
>TRBV7-2|NA|TRBJ1-1|NA
TGTGCCAGCAGCTTTTCAGTGAACACTGAAGCTTTCTTT
CASSFSVNTEAFF
>TRBV5-4|NA|TRBJ2-2|TRBD1
TGTGCCAGCAGCGGTGACAGGGCTGGCGGGGAGCTGTTTTTT
CASSGDRAGGELFF
>TRBV6-2/TRBV6-3|few|TRBJ2-7|TRBD2
TGTGCCAGCAGTTACGCGGGGGGCCCGTACGAGCAGTACTTC
CASSYAGGPYEQYF
>TRBV3-1|many|TRBJ2-6|NA
TGTGCCAGCAGCAAAAAGTCTGGCAGGGGAGGAACTGGGGCCAACGTCCTGACTTTC
CASSKKSGRGGTGANVLTF
>TRBV29-1|few|TRBJ1-2|TRBD1
TGCAGCGTTGGGACAGGGTCCCACTATGGCTACACCTTC
CSVGTGSHYGYTF
>TRBV7-9|many|TRBJ1-2|TRBD1
TGTGCCAGCAGCGCCGGGACAGGGTATGGCTACACCTTC
CASSAGTGYGYTF
>TRBV3-1|NA|TRBJ1-1|NA
TGTGCCAGCAGCCAACGGGTTAACACTGAAGCTTTCTTT
CASSQRVNTEAFF
>TRBV28|NA|TRBJ1-1|NA
TGTGCCAGCAGTTTATTTGGCGGGCTTCAAGAAGCTTTCTTT
CASSLFGGLQEAFF
>TRBV5-1|few|TRBJ1-2|TRBD1
TGCGCCAGCAGCCCCGATTATCGGACAGGGGAGACCTACACCTTC
CASSPDYRTGETYTF
>TRBV11-2|NA|TRBJ2-3|NA
TGTGCCAGCAGCTTGGGACTTCCCACAGATACGCAGTATTTT
CASSLGLPTDTQYF
>TRBV5-6|NA|TRBJ1-6|TRBD1
TGTGCCAGCAGCCAAGATGACAGGGAGAGGTCACCCCTCCACTTT
CASSQDDRERSPLHF
>TRBV10-2|few|TRBJ1-5|NA
TGCGCCAGCAGTGACTCCGGGGATGCTCGTCAGCCCCAGCATTTT
CASSDSGDARQPQHF
>TRBV20-1|many|TRBJ1-5|NA
TGCAGTGCTAGTTCTAGGGGCGGCAATCAGCCCCAGCATTTT
CSASSRGGNQPQHF
>TRBV7-7|many|TRBJ2-5|NA
TGTGCCAGCAGCCAGACTGGTACCCAAGAGACCCAGTACTTC
CASSQTGTQETQYF
>TRBV3-1|NA|TRBJ2-1|NA
TGTGCCAGCAGCCGGAGGGGCACCGTGGGGGACCACTACAATGAGCAGTTCTTC
CASSRRGTVGDHYNEQFF
>TRBV12-3/TRBV12-4|NA|TRBJ2-7|TRBD2
TGTGCCAGCAGTTTATCCGGGACTAGCGGGGGGGAGCAGTACTTC
CASSLSGTSGGEQYF
>TRBV6-5|NA|TRBJ2-2|NA
TGTGCCAGCAGTTACTCAGGGGGCACCGGGGAGCTGTTTTTT
CASSYSGGTGELFF
>TRBV9|many|TRBJ2-3|TRBD2
TGTGCCAGCAGCGTAGACGAGCGGGGGACCACAGATACGCAGTATTTT
CASSVDERGTTDTQYF
>TRBV10-3|few|TRBJ2-7|TRBD2
TGTGCCATCAGTTCTAGCGGGGGACACTACGAGCAGTACTTC
CAISSSGGHYEQYF
>TRBV28|NA|TRBJ2-3|NA
TGTGCCAGCAGTCATGGGTCTCATGGAAGGACGCAGTATTTT
CASSHGSHGRTQYF
>TRBV7-2|few|TRBJ2-3|TRBD2
TGTGCCAGCAGCTCTAGCGGGGTCGATACGCAGTATTTT
CASSSSGVDTQYF
>TRBV28|few|TRBJ1-4|NA
TGTGCCAGCAGTACACCGACAGCAGCTGAAAAACTGTTTTTT
CASSTPTAAEKLFF
>TRBV29-1|few|TRBJ1-1|NA
TGCAGCGTTCGGGACATTACCGAAGCTTTCTTT
CSVRDITEAFF
>TRBV7-3|few|TRBJ2-6|NA
TGTGCCAGCAGCTTGAGCTTAGGGGATGGGGCCAACGTCCTGACTTTC
CASSLSLGDGANVLTF
>TRBV11-2|many|TRBJ1-1|NA
TGTGCCAGCAGATCGGACAGCCCGAACACTGAAGCTTTCTTT
CASRSDSPNTEAFF
>TRBV28|few|TRBJ1-6|NA
TGTGCCAGCAGTTTAGGCTTTCGAGGTTCACCCCTCCACTTT
CASSLGFRGSPLHF
>TRBV12-3/TRBV12-4|NA|TRBJ2-2|NA
TGTGCCAGCAGTCTCCTGACCCGCTCCGGGGAGCTGTTTTTT
CASSLLTRSGELFF
>TRBV13|few|TRBJ2-7|TRBD1
TGTGCCAGCAGCTTAGGCGGGACAGGCTCCTACGAGCAGTACTTC
CASSLGGTGSYEQYF
>TRBV19|NA|TRBJ2-7|TRBD1
TGTGCCAGTAGTGGGACAGCGGACACCTACGAGCAGTACTTC
CASSGTADTYEQYF
>TRBV28|many|TRBJ1-1|TRBD1
TGTGCCAGCAGTCGCGCCGGCGGGACAGGGTTTTTGTTT
CASSRAGGTGFLF
>TRBV11-2|few|TRBJ2-7|NA
TGTGCCAGCAGCTTAGATCTTGGGGTCGGCTACGAGCAGTACTTC
CASSLDLGVGYEQYF
>TRBV12-3/TRBV12-4|many|TRBJ2-7|TRBD1
TGTGCCAGCAGTCCAGGACAGGGTGGAACCTACGAGCAGTACTTC
CASSPGQGGTYEQYF
>TRBV20-1|few|TRBJ2-3|NA
TGCAGTGCTAGAAGGGATGCAGATACGCAGTATTTT
CSARRDADTQYF
>TRBV29-1|NA|TRBJ1-4|NA
TGCAGCGTTAAGGACGAAAAACTGTTTTTT
CSVKDEKLFF
>TRBV19|NA|TRBJ1-5|TRBD1
TGTGCCAGCGCACAGGGGAATGCTCAGCCCCAGCATTTT
CASAQGNAQPQHF
>TRBV19|many|TRBJ2-7|TRBD1
TGTGCCAGTAGTATAGATGGGACAGGCCTCTCCTACGAGCAGTACTTC
CASSIDGTGLSYEQYF
>TRBV12-2|many|TRBJ2-7|NA
TGTGCAAGTCGCTTATTGGAGCGACAGCTATACTCCTACGAGCAGTACTTC
CASRLLERQLYSYEQYF
>TRBV28|few|TRBJ2-7|TRBD1
TGTGCCAGCAGTCACCGGGACAGGGAATACGAGCAGTACTTC
CASSHRDREYEQYF
>TRBV12-5|few|TRBJ2-3|TRBD2
TGTGCTAGTGGTAAAGAACTGGGACTAGCGGGGGGGCCTAGCACAGATACGCAGTATTTT
CASGKELGLAGGPSTDTQYF
>TRBV2|few|TRBJ2-2|TRBD1
TGTGCCAGCTCCGGGTGGACAGGGAATGACGGGGAGCTGTTTTTT
CASSGWTGNDGELFF
>TRBV7-6|many|TRBJ2-3|NA
TGTGCCAGCAGCTTAGTGGGAGCCACAGATACGCAGTATTTT
CASSLVGATDTQYF